A single sample gave rise to the 15 T cell receptor beta chains below, sequenced in a study of patients and donors after allogeneic stem cell transplantation. TCRdb passed the RT-PCR reads through MiXCR, listing each CDR3 protein once. Found here are several hundred distinct CDR3 sequences, roughly 1.3% of them singletons; the top ten hold around a fifth. The sequencing sample was made of blood, either unsorted or a sorted T cell fraction (not recorded which). These receptors were obtained from a human donor who was either an allogeneic HSCT recipient or a stem cell or donor lymphocyte infusion donor (not recorded which). It is not recorded whose cells these are; they may come from a transplant donor.

This clonotype rates as hyperexpanded. This sequence joins TRBV28 and TRBJ2-1; no clear D gene. Trimming took 4 bases from V and 8 from J, leaving 15 bases between them. The V gene's germline CDR1 is MDHEN and CDR2 SYDVKM. The CDR3 runs to 14 residues. In nucleotides, the CDR3 is TGTGCCAGCAGTTCTACCGGACGGTGGGATGAGCAGTTCTTC. Its protein is CASSSTGRWDEQFF.

In its sample, this clonotype is medium-sized. The chain combines TRBV5-5 with TRBJ2-3; 7 bases match TRBD2. Trimming removed 0 bases from V and 4 bases from J; junction bases left unmatched: 5. The CDR3 totals 15 residues. Germline lookup yields CDR1 SGHKS and CDR2 YYEKEE (reference sequence). The DNA for the CDR3 is TGTGCCAGCAGCTTGGGGACTAGTCTCCCAGATACGCAGTATTTT. It codes for CASSLGTSLPDTQYF.

By share, this clonotype counts as large. This chain joins TRBV6-5 and TRBJ2-5; D not resolved. Germline CDR1 is MNHEY and CDR2 is SVGAGI. This CDR3 has 14 amino acids. V shed 2 bases and J shed 1 base, with 8 bases lying between them. The CDR3 sequence: CASSYLATQETQYF. CDR3 sequence (DNA): TGTGCCAGCAGTTACCTGGCGACCCAAGAGACCCAGTACTTC.

This clonotype is termed medium-sized. The V gene is TRBV7-2, the J gene TRBJ2-3; 10 nucleotides agree with TRBD2. V dropped 0 bases and J dropped 2; count of bases not matched to a gene: 8. Germline V gene lookup returns CDR1 SGHTA and CDR2 FQGNSA. The CDR3 totals 18 residues. DNA of the CDR3: TGTGCCAGCAGCTTAGCTGCTAGCGGGAGCGTAACCACAGATACGCAGTATTTT. This translates into CASSLAASGSVTTDTQYF.

This clonotype is labeled as large. The V and J genes are TRBV4-3 and TRBJ2-1, with TRBD2 identical over 9 bases. From germline, CDR1 is LGHNA and CDR2 YSLEER. V shed 4 bases, J shed 6 bases, and the junction held 10 bases outside the gene matches. The CDR3 is 16 residues long. CDR3 sequence: CASSRETSGLPNEQFF. The DNA of the CDR3 is TGCGCCAGCAGCCGGGAGACTAGCGGACTACCCAATGAGCAGTTCTTC.

By share of the sample, this clonotype is medium-sized (0.01 to 0.1%). The CDR3, as DNA: TGCGCCAGCAGTGAAACCAATACAGATACGCAGTATTTT. Its translation is CASSETNTDTQYF. V is TRBV10-1 and J is TRBJ2-3; unclear D gene. The germline V gene has CDR1 WNHNN and CDR2 SYGVQD (reference sequence). This CDR3 is 13 amino acids long. Trimming left V 3 bases short and J 3 bases short, with 7 bases between.

This clonotype is large by share. The chain joins TRBV30 to TRBJ2-7, with D possibly being TRBD2 (5 bases). Germline-derived CDR1 and CDR2 are GTSNPN and SVGIG (reference sequence). V lost 3 bases, J lost 4 bases, and 13 bases lay in between. CDR3 length: 13 amino acids. The CDR3 sequence is CAWRSERVYEQYF. DNA of the CDR3: TGTGCCTGGAGATCGGAGAGGGTTTACGAGCAGTACTTC.

Judged by abundance, this clonotype is medium-sized. This rearrangement joins TRBV9 to TRBJ2-1; D gene unclear. V was clipped by 0 bases and J by 4 bases, with 8 bases between them. The CDR3 contains 14 residues. Germline-derived CDR1 and CDR2 are SGDLS and YYNGEE. CDR3 DNA sequence: TGTGCCAGCAGCGTAGATCTAGGGTACAATGAGCAGTTCTTC. This encodes CASSVDLGYNEQFF.

By share of the sample, this clonotype is medium-sized. The J gene is TRBJ2-1, the V gene TRBV27, with D tentatively TRBD1 (5 bases). The CDR3 contains 14 residues. Between the trimmed V and J ends, which lost 3 bases and 5 bases, there was a span of 11 bases. Germline-derived CDR1 and CDR2 are MNHEY and SMNVEV (reference sequence). The CDR3 DNA is TGTGCCAGCAGTTTGTATCTGGGGCACAATGAGCAGTTCTTC. Encoded protein: CASSLYLGHNEQFF.

In its sample, this clonotype ranks as medium-sized. The chain joins TRBV6-2 or TRBV6-3 to TRBJ1-6; no reliable D call. V gave up 4 bases and J gave up 14 bases, with 12 bases separating them. This CDR3 has 12 amino acids. Germline CDR1 and CDR2: MNHEY and SVGEGT. CDR3 in amino acids: CASSSEIRTLHF. DNA of the CDR3: TGTGCCAGCAGTTCAGAGATTCGAACCCTCCACTTT.

In its sample, this clonotype ranks as medium-sized. The CDR3 DNA sequence: TGCAGCGCCACGCCCACAGGGGCAGGCGAGCAGTACTTC. It is translated as CSATPTGAGEQYF. The chain employs TRBV29-1 and TRBJ2-7, with TRBD1 matching over 7 bases. CDR3 size: 13 residues. V dropped 7 bases and J dropped 6; count of bases not matched to a gene: 12. Per germline, CDR1 SQVTM and CDR2 ANQGSEA.

By its share, this clonotype is medium-sized. The chain is built from TRBV15 and TRBJ2-1; possibly TRBD1 for D (5 bases). The CDR3 runs 13 residues. V was clipped by 8 bases and J by 8 bases, with 16 bases between them. The germline V gene encodes CDR1 LNHNV and CDR2 YYDKDF (reference sequence). The CDR3, as DNA: TGTGCCACCTCTAGGGGCCAGGATCATGAGCAGTTCTTC. It encodes CATSRGQDHEQFF.

By its share, this clonotype is large. The chain uses TRBV3-1 and TRBJ1-3, with D maybe TRBD1 (6 bases). This CDR3 is built from 17 residues. V was cut by 1 base and J by 4 bases, with 17 bases left in between. CDR1 and CDR2 (germline): LGHDT, YNNKEL (reference sequence). The CDR3 reads CASSQASQGQGGNTIYF. CDR3 bases: TGTGCCAGCAGCCAAGCGTCGCAGGGCCAGGGGGGAAACACCATATATTTT.

This rearrangement joins TRBV6-2 or TRBV6-3 to TRBJ2-1; 12 bases line up with TRBD1. CDR1 is MNHEY, CDR2 SVGEGT, per germline. J gave up 6 bases and V 6 bases, and 6 bases lay outside the gene matches. The CDR3 runs 15 residues. CDR3 nucleotide sequence: TGTGCCAGCAGCTACCGGGACAGGGGGCGCAATGAGCAGTTCTTC. Protein: CASSYRDRGRNEQFF.

In its sample, this clonotype is medium-sized. This sequence joins TRBV7-3 and TRBJ2-3; D possibly corresponds to TRBD2 (6 bases). V lost 4 bases, J lost 0 bases, and 14 bases lay in between. The CDR3 is 16 amino acids. CDR1 is SGHTA and CDR2 is FQGTGA in the germline V gene. In DNA, the CDR3 is TGTGCCAGCAGCTCGGGGACTTCACCTAGCACAGATACGCAGTATTTT. The encoded protein is CASSSGTSPSTDTQYF.